The 29 T cell receptor beta chains in this list originate from one sample, sequenced in a study of graft-versus-host responses after intestinal transplantation. Their cognate antigens are unknown. Assay: immunoSEQ multiplex PCR; the TCRdb copy retains only in-frame clones and omits some. The sample holds 75,000 to 100,000 clones, roughly 87% seen once. The material sequenced was unstimulated CD8+ T cells sorted from spleen or lymph node cells, taken before intestinal transplant. The receptors were sampled from a human donor who received an intestinal transplant.

The chain carries TRBV5-1 and TRBJ1-1; 10 bases align to TRBD1. CDR1 SGHRS and CDR2 YFSETQ come from the germline V gene. This CDR3 has 14 amino acids. J lost 4 bases, V lost 3 bases, and 3 bases had no gene match. CDR3 protein: CASSSGQGSTEAFF. In DNA form, the CDR3 reads TGCGCCAGCAGCTCGGGACAGGGGAGCACTGAAGCTTTCTTT.

The chain has TRBV6-6 and TRBJ1-1; D unclear. The CDR3 consists of 12 residues. The V end lost 1 base, the J end lost 8 bases, and 8 bases lay between the germline ends. Germline V CDR1 and CDR2: MNHNY, SVGAGI (reference sequence). CDR3 coding DNA: TGTGCCAGCAGTTACTTGGGGAGGGAAGCTTTCTTT. Protein sequence: CASSYLGREAFF.

The genes are TRBV7-9 and TRBJ2-1, with D perhaps assigned TRBD1 or TRBD2 (5 bases each). The CDR3 has 15 residues. Per germline, CDR1 SEHNR and CDR2 FQNEAQ (reference sequence). V lost 4 bases to trimming and J lost 9 bases, with 19 bases between them. The CDR3 here is CASSSGTPMQVEQFF. The CDR3 nucleotides read TGTGCCAGCAGCTCCGGGACCCCCATGCAGGTTGAGCAGTTCTTC.

The J gene is TRBJ1-5, the V gene TRBV19; possible D gene TRBD1, 5 bases. This CDR3 has 15 residues. The V and J ends lost 6 bases and 0 bases respectively, with 12 bases between them. The germline CDR1 and CDR2 sequences are LNHDA and SQIVND (reference sequence). The DNA of the CDR3 is TGTGCCAGTAGCCCCGGGACGGATAGCAATCAGCCCCAGCATTTT. It yields the protein CASSPGTDSNQPQHF.

This clone was observed a few times. V is TRBV27 and J is TRBJ2-7; 7 bases match TRBD2. Germline loops: CDR1 MNHEY, CDR2 SMNVEV (reference sequence). The CDR3 runs to 14 residues. Germline trimming cut 8 bases from V and 2 bases from J; bases unmatched to any gene: 9. CDR3 coding DNA: TGTGCCAGCGGGGGGGACGGTATCGCCTACGAGCAGTACTTC. Translated: CASGGDGIAYEQYF.

V is TRBV28 and J is TRBJ2-3, with TRBD2 as a possible D gene (5 bases). The CDR3 loop spans 17 amino acids. The V and J ends lost 2 bases and 0 bases respectively, with 15 bases between them. Germline-derived CDR1 and CDR2 are MDHEN and SYDVKM. CDR3: CASSLPPLGSSTDTQYF. CDR3 nucleotide sequence: TGTGCCAGCAGTTTACCACCCTTGGGGAGTAGCACAGATACGCAGTATTTT.

The V gene is TRBV29-1, the J gene TRBJ2-3, with 8 bases that match TRBD1. CDR3 length: 13 residues. The germline gives CDR1 SQVTM, CDR2 ANQGSEA. Trimming took 5 bases from V and 6 from J; bases not matched to a gene: 7. CDR3 sequence reads: CSVRSTGDDTQYF. The CDR3 DNA sequence: TGCAGCGTTCGCTCGACAGGGGATGATACGCAGTATTTT.

This chain uses TRBV4-1 with TRBJ2-7; no clear D gene. With 5 bases removed from V and 0 bases from J, the gap between germline ends came to 8 bases. From germline, CDR1 is MGHRA and CDR2 YSYEKL. CDR3 length: 13 amino acids. As DNA, the CDR3 is TGCGCCAGCAGCTTGACGGTCTCCTACGAGCAGTACTTC. This encodes CASSLTVSYEQYF.

Written as DNA, the CDR3 is TGCGCCAGCAGCCAAGTAGGATGGGAGACCCAGTACTTC. Translation gives CASSQVGWETQYF. This rearrangement joins TRBV4-1 to TRBJ2-5; D not resolved. Germline CDR1 reads MGHRA; CDR2 reads YSYEKL. The V end was cut by 1 base, the J end by 5 bases, with 8 bases between. There are 13 residues in the CDR3.

The rearrangement uses TRBV27 and TRBJ2-1, with D tentatively TRBD2 (6 bases). The V and J ends lost 5 bases and 7 bases respectively, with 15 bases between them. Germline V gene sequence: CDR1 MNHEY, CDR2 SMNVEV (reference sequence). This CDR3 is 14 amino acids long. The CDR3: CASSPTGRGNEQFF. CDR3 DNA sequence: TGTGCCAGCAGTCCGACCGGGAGAGGTAATGAGCAGTTCTTC.

V and J are TRBV7-3 and TRBJ2-1; TRBD2 agrees at 9 bases. CDR1 SGHTA and CDR2 FQGTGA come from the germline V gene. CDR3 length: 14 residues. With V trimmed by 0 bases and J by 8 bases, 2 bases remained unmatched. The DNA for the CDR3 is TGTGCCAGCAGCTTAACTAGCGGGAGCTATGAGCAGTTCTTC. This translates into CASSLTSGSYEQFF.

The rearrangement joins TRBV7-9 to TRBJ1-4; tentative D call: TRBD1 (6 bases). CDR3 size: 14 residues. Germline V gene data show CDR1 as SEHNR and CDR2 as FQNEAQ (reference sequence). The V and J ends lost 4 bases and 3 bases respectively, with 9 bases between them. DNA of the CDR3: TGTGCCAGCAGCTCGACAGGTTCTAATGAAAAACTGTTTTTT. It yields the protein CASSSTGSNEKLFF.

The genes are TRBV27 and TRBJ2-1; D perhaps matches TRBD1 (5 bases). CDR3 length: 11 residues. Germline CDR1 reads MNHEY; CDR2 reads SMNVEV (reference sequence). Trimming removed 4 bases at V and 10 bases at J, with 8 bases between. DNA for the CDR3: TGTGCCAGCAGTTCTGGGGCAGAGCAGTTCTTC. Protein product: CASSSGAEQFF.

This clone came up a few times. V usage is TRBV27 and J usage is TRBJ2-7; 10 bases match TRBD2. The germline CDR1 and CDR2 sequences are MNHEY and SMNVEV (reference sequence). The CDR3 is 14 residues long. Losses at the gene ends were 2 bases for V and 7 bases for J; bases not matched to a gene: 5. For the CDR3, the DNA is TGTGCCAGCAGTTTACTAGCGGGAGAGGGGGAGCAGTACTTC. It is translated as CASSLLAGEGEQYF.

In DNA form, the CDR3 reads TGCGCCAGCAGCCAAGAAGGGGCGCCCGAGCAGTACTTC. It is translated as CASSQEGAPEQYF. V gene TRBV4-1 combines with J gene TRBJ2-7; D is possibly TRBD1 (5 bases). Trimming removed 0 bases from V and 6 bases from J, with 9 bases in between. Germline CDR1 and CDR2: MGHRA and YSYEKL. The length of the CDR3 is 13 residues.

The sample holds a few counts of this clone. This CDR3 reads CASRDRGRPEQYF. DNA for the CDR3: TGTGCCAGCAGGGACAGGGGGCGCCCCGAGCAGTACTTC. The chain combines TRBV5-4 with TRBJ2-7; TRBD1 matches 11 bases. V lost 5 bases, J lost 6 bases, and 4 bases stayed unmatched. This CDR3 contains 13 residues. From germline, CDR1 is SGHNT and CDR2 YYREEE (reference sequence).

The chain has TRBV12-2 and TRBJ2-5. TRBV12-2 is a known pseudogene. The CDR3 sequence is 15 residues long. This CDR3 reads CASRLVDGVQETQYF. The CDR3 bases are TGTGCAAGTCGCTTAGTAGATGGGGTCCAAGAGACCCAGTACTTC.

Here the CDR3 DNA reads TGTGCCATCTGGGGGACAGGGATGAATACGCAGTATTTT. It encodes CAIWGTGMNTQYF. This chain uses TRBV10-3 with TRBJ2-3; 9 bases are shared with TRBD1. The CDR3 covers 13 residues. Germline V gives CDR1 ENHRY, CDR2 SYGVKD. J gave up 7 bases and V 8 bases, and 7 bases lay outside the gene matches.

The chain joins TRBV5-4 to TRBJ1-1; a possible D gene is TRBD1 (5 bases). V lost 4 bases, J lost 5 bases, and 6 bases lay in between. CDR3 length: 11 amino acids. Germline CDR1 reads SGHNT; CDR2 reads YYREEE (reference sequence). In nucleotides, the CDR3 is TGTGCCAGCAGCGGGGGGACTGAAGCTTTCTTT. Translated: CASSGGTEAFF.

A single count supports this clone. This chain uses TRBV6-6 with TRBJ1-2; 9 bases agree with TRBD1. This CDR3 has 15 residues. Unmatched junction bases numbered 4, after V lost 2 bases and J lost 3 bases. The germline V gene encodes CDR1 MNHNY and CDR2 SVGAGI (reference sequence). The CDR3 DNA is TGTGCCAGCAGTTACGAGAGGGACAGGGACTATGGCTACACCTTC. Its translation: CASSYERDRDYGYTF.

The chain has TRBV6-5 and TRBJ1-2; the D gene is possibly TRBD1 (6 bases). V was cut by 7 bases and J by 8 bases, with 20 bases left in between. The CDR3 covers 14 residues. Germline V CDR1 and CDR2: MNHEY, SVGAGI. CDR3 DNA: TGTGCCAGCATCTCGGGGGGGGCGAGCGACGGCTACACCTTC. It translates to CASISGGASDGYTF.

The chain recombines TRBV7-9 with TRBJ2-5; no reliable D call. The DNA matches TRBJ2-7 better at its end, which makes the J call doubtful. This CDR3 spans 12 amino acids. Germline CDR1 SEHNR, CDR2 FQNEAQ (reference sequence). The CDR3 protein is CASSLAKYEQYF. CDR3 nucleotide sequence: TGTGCCAGCAGCTTGGCAAAATACGAGCAGTACTTC.

A word on this clone: The sample holds other DNA sequences that translate to the same CDR3. The chain has TRBV9 and TRBJ2-2; D uncertain. V was cut by 0 bases and J by 4 bases, with 4 bases left in between. Germline assignment: CDR1 SGDLS and CDR2 YYNGEE. There are 13 residues in the CDR3. CDR3 in amino acids: CASSVGGTGELFF. DNA for the CDR3: TGTGCCAGCAGCGTAGGGGGCACCGGGGAGCTGTTTTTT.

The CDR3 region has the DNA TGTGCCAGTAGTCGCCCTCCCTCAAGAACTAACTATGGCTACACCTTC. This codes for CASSRPPSRTNYGYTF. The chain joins TRBV19 to TRBJ1-2; no reliable D call. The CDR3 sequence is 16 residues long. Germline loops: CDR1 LNHDA, CDR2 SQIVND (reference sequence). Trimming removed 5 bases from V and 0 bases from J, with 16 bases in between.

In regard to this clone: The junction departs from the called germline gene at one end, perhaps through a read error. The CDR3, as DNA: TGTGCCAGCAGCCTAGCGGGAGGATCAGATACGCAGTATTTT. This sequence encodes CASSLAGGSDTQYF. The chain employs TRBV7-9 and TRBJ2-3, with TRBD2 matching 11 bases. Per germline, CDR1 SEHNR and CDR2 FQNEAQ (reference sequence). The CDR3 is 14 residues long.

The chain couples TRBV6-1 to TRBJ1-2; TRBD1 is a possible D gene (6 bases). The CDR3 covers 14 residues. CDR1 MNHNS and CDR2 SASEGT come from the germline V gene. Trimming pared 7 bases from V and 6 bases from J, leaving 18 bases between. The CDR3 DNA reads TGTGCCAGCACCCTGCACCAGGGGCGGGATGGCTACACCTTC. This translates into CASTLHQGRDGYTF.

V and J are TRBV28 and TRBJ1-6, with TRBD1 matching over 7 bases. V gave up 1 base and J gave up 10 bases; unmatched junction bases: 7. There are 15 residues in the CDR3. The germline gives CDR1 MDHEN, CDR2 SYDVKM. The CDR3 DNA sequence: TGTGCCAGCAGTTTATACCCACAGGGGCCCTCACCCCTCCACTTT. Translated, it gives CASSLYPQGPSPLHF.

The J gene is TRBJ2-4, the V gene TRBV27; possibly TRBD2 for D (6 bases). The CDR3 contains 14 residues. CDR1 is MNHEY, CDR2 SMNVEV, per germline (reference sequence). V was cut by 2 bases and J by 8 bases, with 13 bases left in between. CDR3 region: CASSLRGKVDIQYF. CDR3 DNA sequence: TGTGCCAGCAGTTTACGGGGGAAGGTAGACATTCAGTACTTC.

The rearrangement links TRBV27 to TRBJ1-5; 7 nucleotides agree with TRBD1. The J segment lost 0 bases and the V segment lost 1 base, leaving 6 bases of the junction unmatched. Germline V gene lookup returns CDR1 MNHEY and CDR2 SMNVEV (reference sequence). The CDR3 is 17 residues long. The CDR3 DNA is TGTGCCAGCAGTTTATACAAAACAGGGGTTAGCAATCAGCCCCAGCATTTT. Its protein product is CASSLYKTGVSNQPQHF.